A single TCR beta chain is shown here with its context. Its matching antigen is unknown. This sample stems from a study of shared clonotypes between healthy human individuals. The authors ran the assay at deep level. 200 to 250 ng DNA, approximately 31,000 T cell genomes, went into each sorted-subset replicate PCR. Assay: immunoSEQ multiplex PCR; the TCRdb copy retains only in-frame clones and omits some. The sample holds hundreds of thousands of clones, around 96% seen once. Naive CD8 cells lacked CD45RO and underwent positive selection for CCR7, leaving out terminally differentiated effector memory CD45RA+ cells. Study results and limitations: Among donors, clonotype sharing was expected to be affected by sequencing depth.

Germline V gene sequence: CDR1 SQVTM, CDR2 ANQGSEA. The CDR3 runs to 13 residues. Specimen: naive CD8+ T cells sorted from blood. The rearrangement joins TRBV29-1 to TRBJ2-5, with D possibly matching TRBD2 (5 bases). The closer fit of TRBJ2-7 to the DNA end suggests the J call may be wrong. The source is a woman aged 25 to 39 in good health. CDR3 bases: TGCAGCGTTGAAATTGGACTCCTCGGCGAGCAGTACTTC. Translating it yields CSVEIGLLGEQYF.